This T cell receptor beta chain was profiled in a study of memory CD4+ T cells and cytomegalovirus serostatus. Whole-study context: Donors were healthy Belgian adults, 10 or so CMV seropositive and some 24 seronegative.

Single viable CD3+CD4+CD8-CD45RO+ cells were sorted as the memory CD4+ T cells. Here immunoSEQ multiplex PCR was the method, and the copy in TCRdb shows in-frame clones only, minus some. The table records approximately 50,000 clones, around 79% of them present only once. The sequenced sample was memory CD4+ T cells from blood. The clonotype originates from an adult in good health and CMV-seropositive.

The CDR3 sequence is CASRRVGTSIYEQYF. The CDR3 DNA is TGTGCCAGCCGGAGGGTAGGGACTAGCATCTACGAGCAGTACTTC. The rearrangement uses TRBV2 and TRBJ2-7; TRBD2 matches at 9 bases. Germline CDR1 SNHLY, CDR2 FYNNEI. The CDR3 loop spans 15 amino acids. The J segment lost 3 bases and the V segment lost 8 bases, leaving 11 bases of the junction unmatched.